These 20 T cell receptor beta chains came from one sample sequenced in a study of blood T cell repertoires in COVID-19. Generated by immunoSEQ multiplex PCR, the TCRdb table keeps only in-frame clones and is missing some. The sample holds around 230,000 clones, 75% to 85% seen once. The specimen sequenced was peripheral blood. Receptors were obtained from a man in his forties who had recovered from COVID-19.

A single count supports this clone. The chain has TRBV5-4 and TRBJ2-7; 11 nucleotides align to TRBD1. Germline loops: CDR1 SGHNT, CDR2 YYREEE (reference sequence). With V trimmed by 4 bases and J by 2 bases, 2 bases remained unmatched. The CDR3 has 14 residues. The CDR3 region has the DNA TGTGCCAGCAGCCTGGGACAGGGGGCCTACGAGCAGTACTTC. The encoded protein is CASSLGQGAYEQYF.

The V gene is TRBV11-2, the J gene TRBJ1-4; D gene ambiguous. The V gene's germline CDR1 is SGHAT and CDR2 FQNNGV. The CDR3 sequence is 13 residues long. V was trimmed by 1 base and J by 5 bases, leaving 5 bases between them. For the CDR3, the DNA is TGTGCCAGCAGCTTAGGGCCGAATGAAAAACTGTTTTTT. Its protein product is CASSLGPNEKLFF. Full variable domain (outside the CDR3, taken from reference TRBV11-2 and TRBJ1-4): EAGVAQSPRYKIIEKRQSVAFWCNPISGHATLYWYQQILGQGPKLLIQFQNNGVVDDSQLPKDRFSAERLKGVDSTLKIQPAKLEDSAVYLCASSLGPNEKLFFGSGTQLSVL.

This chain joins TRBV4-3 and TRBJ2-4, with TRBD1 as a possible D gene (6 bases). The CDR3 is made up of 22 amino acids. Deletions cut 1 base from V and 0 bases from J, with 28 bases between. Germline values: CDR1 LGHNA, CDR2 YSLEER. The CDR3 bases are TGCGCCAGCAGCCAAGTGAGTTCTGGGTTAAACAGGGTATGGGTAGCCAAAAACATTCAGTACTTC. This encodes CASSQVSSGLNRVWVAKNIQYF.

V usage is TRBV6-6 and J usage is TRBJ1-2; D not certain. The CDR3 contains 17 residues. V was clipped by 5 bases and J by 8 bases, with 27 bases between them. Germline CDR1 reads MNHNY; CDR2 reads SVGAGI (reference sequence). As DNA, the CDR3 is TGTGCCAGCAGTCTCCCGAGCCGGACTTCCGACGCGCGGGGCTACACCTTC. The encoded protein is CASSLPSRTSDARGYTF.

The genes are TRBV6-5 and TRBJ2-7; 8 positions match TRBD2. Germline CDR1 and CDR2: MNHEY and SVGAGI. Unmatched junction bases numbered 4, after V lost 0 bases and J lost 3 bases. There are 15 residues in the CDR3. The CDR3 spells CASSYSGLVNYEQYF. The CDR3 DNA reads TGTGCCAGCAGTTACTCGGGACTAGTAAACTACGAGCAGTACTTC.

The chain links TRBV5-1 to TRBJ1-1; 9 bases agree with TRBD1. The V and J ends lost 0 bases and 5 bases, in that order; junction bases with no gene match: 5. Germline loops: CDR1 SGHRS, CDR2 YFSETQ. This CDR3 comprises 15 residues. CDR3 DNA: TGCGCCAGCAGCTTGGACAGGGGGCTTCTGACTGAAGCTTTCTTT. Translating gives CASSLDRGLLTEAFF.

With regard to this clone: Other DNA sequences in this sample translate to the same CDR3. CDR3 nucleotides: TGTGCCAGCAGCCCAGGGACTAGCGGGAACTACGAGCAGTACTTC. It specifies CASSPGTSGNYEQYF. This chain joins TRBV5-4 and TRBJ2-7, with 13 bases lining up with TRBD2. The ends lost 4 bases at V and 3 bases at J; junction bases unmatched: 4. The CDR3 has 15 residues. Germline CDR1 SGHNT, CDR2 YYREEE (reference sequence). The variable domain in full, completed from reference TRBV5-4 and TRBJ2-7, reads ETGVTQSPTHLIKTRGQQVTLRCSSQSGHNTVSWYQQALGQGPQFIFQYYREEENGRGNFPPRFSGLQFPNYSSELNVNALELDDSALYLCASSPGTSGNYEQYFGPGTRLTVT.

The rearrangement uses TRBV10-3 and TRBJ2-2; TRBD1 matches 10 bases. Trimming cost V 2 bases and J 5 bases; bases outside gene matches: 5. Germline CDR1 is ENHRY and CDR2 is SYGVKD. The CDR3 covers 16 residues. CDR3 in amino acids: CAISEPGQGETGELFF. CDR3 in DNA: TGTGCCATCAGTGAGCCCGGACAGGGGGAGACCGGGGAGCTGTTTTTT.

This chain links TRBV7-6 with TRBJ2-7; 8 bases are shared with TRBD1. Trimming removed 5 bases from V and 1 base from J; junction bases left unmatched: 10. Germline V gives CDR1 SGHVS, CDR2 FNYEAQ. The CDR3 runs 16 residues. The CDR3 region has the DNA TGTGCCAGCAGCCCCAGAGGACAGGGCATATCCTACGAGCAGTACTTC. This codes for CASSPRGQGISYEQYF. The full variable domain, in which reference TRBV7-6 and TRBJ2-7 provide the parts outside the CDR3, is GAGVSQSPRYKVTKRGQDVALRCDPISGHVSLYWYRQALGQGPEFLTYFNYEAQQDKSGLPNDRFSAERPEGSISTLTIQRTEQRDSAMYRCASSPRGQGISYEQYFGPGTRLTVT.

The chain recombines TRBV20-1 with TRBJ1-5; D is ambiguous. Germline V gives CDR1 DFQATT, CDR2 SNEGSKA (reference sequence). Trimming removed 3 bases from V and 1 base from J, with 10 bases in between. The length of the CDR3 is 14 residues. The chain's CDR3 is CSASRGESNQPQHF. The CDR3 region has the DNA TGCAGTGCTAGTCGCGGGGAGAGCAATCAGCCCCAGCATTTT.

J is TRBJ1-5 and V is TRBV7-2; 7 bases are shared with TRBD1. CDR1 and CDR2 from the germline V gene are SGHTA and FQGNSA. V gave up 2 bases and J gave up 0 bases; unmatched junction bases: 10. The CDR3 spans 18 residues. The CDR3 spells CASSLMAGGKYSNQPQHF. In DNA form, the CDR3 reads TGTGCCAGCAGCTTAATGGCAGGGGGGAAATATAGCAATCAGCCCCAGCATTTT.

This clone was seen once. V and J are TRBV5-1 and TRBJ1-1; D possibly corresponds to TRBD1 (6 bases). V was clipped by 0 bases and J by 10 bases, with 16 bases between them. The CDR3 covers 14 residues. The germline CDR1 and CDR2 sequences are SGHRS and YFSETQ. DNA of the CDR3: TGCGCCAGCAGCTTGGATGGGGGCGCGGTTGGAGCTTTCTTT. Translated, it gives CASSLDGGAVGAFF. The complete variable domain, with remaining parts taken from reference TRBV5-1 and TRBJ1-1, reads KAGVTQTPRYLIKTRGQQVTLSCSPISGHRSVSWYQQTPGQGLQFLFEYFSETQRNKGNFPGRFSGRQFSNSRSEMNVSTLELGDSALYLCASSLDGGAVGAFFGQGTRLTVV.

V and J are TRBV5-1 and TRBJ2-7, with D perhaps matching TRBD1 (6 bases). The germline V and J ends were trimmed by 0 bases and 1 base, with 11 bases remaining between them. Germline-derived CDR1 and CDR2 are SGHRS and YFSETQ. This CDR3 comprises 15 residues. CDR3 coding DNA: TGCGCCAGCAGCTTGGTGGGCAGGGGATCCTACGAGCAGTACTTC. Protein sequence: CASSLVGRGSYEQYF.

This clone has more than one count but fewer than ten. The rearrangement uses TRBV4-3 and TRBJ1-1; D remains ambiguous. Between the trimmed V and J ends, which lost 4 bases and 1 base, there was a span of 16 bases. Germline V gene lookup returns CDR1 LGHNA and CDR2 YSLEER. CDR3 length equals 16 residues. CDR3 sequence (DNA): TGCGCCAGCAGCCCCCTTCCCGAACGGGGGAACACTGAAGCTTTCTTT. It encodes CASSPLPERGNTEAFF.

The CDR3 sequence: CASSPYRDPGEQYF. The CDR3 DNA is TGCGCCAGCAGCCCCTACAGGGACCCTGGTGAGCAGTACTTC. The J gene is TRBJ2-7, the V gene TRBV4-1; a possible D gene is TRBD1 (6 bases). CDR1 MGHRA and CDR2 YSYEKL come from the germline V gene. The CDR3 runs to 14 residues. V lost 4 bases, J lost 7 bases, and 17 bases lay in between.

J is TRBJ1-2 and V is TRBV7-2, with 7 bases aligning to TRBD1. This CDR3 is 12 amino acids long. Trimming at V came to 5 bases and at J to 8 bases, leaving 5 bases not matched to a gene. Germline lookup yields CDR1 SGHTA and CDR2 FQGNSA. CDR3 sequence reads: CASSRQGRGYTF. CDR3 in DNA: TGTGCCAGCAGCCGACAGGGTCGGGGCTACACCTTC.

This clone was recorded once. The J gene is TRBJ2-2, the V gene TRBV5-6, with D possibly matching TRBD1 (6 bases). V gave up 2 bases and J gave up 7 bases, with 12 bases separating them. CDR3 length: 14 residues. Per germline, CDR1 SGHDT and CDR2 YYEEEE. CDR3 loop: CASSLAGVFGELFF. CDR3 coding DNA: TGTGCCAGCAGCTTAGCAGGGGTCTTCGGGGAGCTGTTTTTT.

The gene calls are TRBV14 and TRBJ1-3, with unresolved D. This CDR3 is 13 amino acids long. Trimming cost V 3 bases and J 3 bases, with 6 bases left between them. Per germline, CDR1 SGHDN and CDR2 FVKESK. In DNA, the CDR3 is TGTGCCAGCAGCCACAGTATTGGAAACACCATATATTTT. It encodes CASSHSIGNTIYF. Full variable domain (remainder filled in from reference TRBV14 and TRBJ1-3): EAGVTQFPSHSVIEKGQTVTLRCDPISGHDNLYWYRRVMGKEIKFLLHFVKESKQDESGMPNNRFLAERTGGTYSTLKVQPAELEDSGVYFCASSHSIGNTIYFGEGSWLTVV.

The V gene is TRBV11-2, the J gene TRBJ1-2; 7 nucleotides match TRBD1. V was clipped by 5 bases and J by 7 bases; unmatched bases: 13. This CDR3 comprises 15 residues. Germline V gene lookup returns CDR1 SGHAT and CDR2 FQNNGV. CDR3 in amino acids: CASSAGSDRVGGYTF. Here the CDR3 DNA reads TGTGCCAGCAGCGCTGGGTCAGACAGGGTGGGTGGCTACACCTTC.

The chain uses TRBV19 and TRBJ2-2, with 8 nucleotides matching TRBD1. This CDR3 is 15 amino acids long. After removal of 5 bases from V and 4 bases from J, the junction contained 6 bases not matched to a gene. Germline V gene data show CDR1 as LNHDA and CDR2 as SQIVND (reference sequence). CDR3 loop: CASSPKTGVTGELFF. As DNA, the CDR3 is TGTGCCAGTAGTCCGAAGACAGGGGTCACCGGGGAGCTGTTTTTT.